This T cell receptor beta chain was captured by sequencing in a study of blood T cells in healthy people across ages. Study results and caveats: PBMCs were not sorted, which prevented a conclusive comparison of naive versus antigen-experienced cells. Correlation between TCR beta diversity and naive T cell percentage was strong.

Peripheral blood from each donor was collected in a volume of 8 to 10 milliliters. A second PCR of about 7 to 11 cycles used a sample-barcoded 5' primer and a J-beta primer mix. A minimum of 2.5 million CDR3-containing paired-end reads was obtained for each sample. TCRdb reprocessed the 5' RACE reads via MiXCR and lists one record per CDR3 protein. The table records 1,100,000 or so distinct CDR3 sequences, around 43% of them present only once. Germline V gene lookup returns CDR1 SGHRS and CDR2 YFSETQ. This CDR3 has 14 amino acids. V gave up 2 bases and J gave up 5 bases; unmatched junction bases: 4. This clonotype has more than one count but fewer than ten. The antigen is unknown.

The sequenced sample was blood. This clonotype originated in a woman in her sixties or seventies in good health. This chain joins TRBV5-1 and TRBJ2-5, with 9 bases matching TRBD1. The CDR3 nucleotides read TGCGCCAGCAGCTTACAGGGGGCTTCGGAGACCCAGTACTTC. Protein sequence: CASSLQGASETQYF.